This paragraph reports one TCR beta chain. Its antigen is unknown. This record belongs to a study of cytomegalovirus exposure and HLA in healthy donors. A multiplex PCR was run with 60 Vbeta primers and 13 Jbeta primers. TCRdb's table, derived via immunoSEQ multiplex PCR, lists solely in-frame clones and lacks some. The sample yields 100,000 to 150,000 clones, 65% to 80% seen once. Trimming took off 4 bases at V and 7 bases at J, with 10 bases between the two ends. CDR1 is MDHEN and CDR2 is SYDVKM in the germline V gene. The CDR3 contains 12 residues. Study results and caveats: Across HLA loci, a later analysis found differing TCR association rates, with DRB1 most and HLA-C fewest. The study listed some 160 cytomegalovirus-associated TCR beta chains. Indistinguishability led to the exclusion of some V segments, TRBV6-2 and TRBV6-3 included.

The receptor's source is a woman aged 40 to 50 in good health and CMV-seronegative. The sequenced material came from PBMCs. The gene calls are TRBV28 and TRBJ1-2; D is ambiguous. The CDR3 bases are TGTGCCAGCAGTTATTCCAGGTCTGGCTACACCTTC. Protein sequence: CASSYSRSGYTF.